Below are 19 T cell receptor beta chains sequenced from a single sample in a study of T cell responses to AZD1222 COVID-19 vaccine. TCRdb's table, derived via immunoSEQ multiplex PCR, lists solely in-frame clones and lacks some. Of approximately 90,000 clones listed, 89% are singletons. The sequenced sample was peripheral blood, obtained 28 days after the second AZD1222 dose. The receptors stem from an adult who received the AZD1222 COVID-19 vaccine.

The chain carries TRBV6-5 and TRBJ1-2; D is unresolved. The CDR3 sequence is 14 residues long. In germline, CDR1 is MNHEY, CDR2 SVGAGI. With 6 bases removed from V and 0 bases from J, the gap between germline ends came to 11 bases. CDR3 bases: TGTGCCAGCAGCCCATACGGGGCTAACTATGGCTACACCTTC. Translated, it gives CASSPYGANYGYTF.

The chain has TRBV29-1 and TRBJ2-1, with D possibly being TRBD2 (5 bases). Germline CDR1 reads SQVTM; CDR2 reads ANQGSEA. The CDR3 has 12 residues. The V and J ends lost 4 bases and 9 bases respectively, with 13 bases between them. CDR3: CSVGGVGVEQFF. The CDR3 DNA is TGCAGCGTTGGGGGTGTGGGAGTTGAGCAGTTCTTC.

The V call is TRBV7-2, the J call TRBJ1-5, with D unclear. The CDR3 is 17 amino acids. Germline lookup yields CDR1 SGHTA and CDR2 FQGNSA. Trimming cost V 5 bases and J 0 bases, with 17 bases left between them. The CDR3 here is CASSIGGGPLSNQPQHF. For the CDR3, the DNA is TGTGCCAGCAGCATTGGTGGCGGGCCGCTTAGCAATCAGCCCCAGCATTTT. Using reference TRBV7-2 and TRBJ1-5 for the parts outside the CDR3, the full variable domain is GAGVSQSPSNKVTEKGKDVELRCDPISGHTALYWYRQSLGQGLEFLIYFQGNSAPDKSGLPSDRFSAERTGGSVSTLTIQRTQQEDSAVYLCASSIGGGPLSNQPQHFGDGTRLSIL.

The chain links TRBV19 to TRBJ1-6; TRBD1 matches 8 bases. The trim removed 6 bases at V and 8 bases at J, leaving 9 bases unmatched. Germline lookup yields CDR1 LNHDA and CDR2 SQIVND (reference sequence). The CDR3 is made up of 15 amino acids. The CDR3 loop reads CASREWTGNDSPLHF. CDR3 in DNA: TGTGCCAGTAGGGAGTGGACAGGGAATGATTCACCCCTCCACTTT.

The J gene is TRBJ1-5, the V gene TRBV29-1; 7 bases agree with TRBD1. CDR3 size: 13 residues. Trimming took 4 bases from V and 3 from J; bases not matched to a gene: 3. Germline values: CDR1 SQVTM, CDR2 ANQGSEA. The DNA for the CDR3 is TGCAGCGTTGCGGGACAGCCCAATCAGCCCCAGCATTTT. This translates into CSVAGQPNQPQHF.

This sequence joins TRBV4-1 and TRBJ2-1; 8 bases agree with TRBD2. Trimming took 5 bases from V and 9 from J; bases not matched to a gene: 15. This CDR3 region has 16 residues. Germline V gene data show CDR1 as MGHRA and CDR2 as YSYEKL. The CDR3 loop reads CASSTPSGTRRSEQFF. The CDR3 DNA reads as TGCGCCAGCAGCACACCCTCGGGGACTAGACGCAGTGAGCAGTTCTTC.

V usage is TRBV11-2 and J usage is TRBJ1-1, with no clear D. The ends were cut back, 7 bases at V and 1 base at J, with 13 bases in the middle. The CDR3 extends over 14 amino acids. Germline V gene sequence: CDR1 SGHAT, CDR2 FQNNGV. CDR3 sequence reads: CASKFRQTNTEAFF. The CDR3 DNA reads TGTGCCAGCAAGTTTAGGCAGACGAACACTGAAGCTTTCTTT.

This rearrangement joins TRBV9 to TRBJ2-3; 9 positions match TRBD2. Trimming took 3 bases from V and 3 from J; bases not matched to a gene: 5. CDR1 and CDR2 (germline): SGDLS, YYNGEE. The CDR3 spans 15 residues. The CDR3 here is CASSAASGATDTQYF. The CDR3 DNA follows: TGTGCCAGCAGCGCAGCTAGCGGGGCAACAGATACGCAGTATTTT.

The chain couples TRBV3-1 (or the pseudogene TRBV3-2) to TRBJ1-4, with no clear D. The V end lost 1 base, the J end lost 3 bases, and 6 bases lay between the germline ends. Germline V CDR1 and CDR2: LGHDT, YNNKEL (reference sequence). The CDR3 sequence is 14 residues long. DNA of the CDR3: TGTGCCAGCAGCCAAGGGTTAGCTAATGAAAAACTGTTTTTT. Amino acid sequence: CASSQGLANEKLFF.

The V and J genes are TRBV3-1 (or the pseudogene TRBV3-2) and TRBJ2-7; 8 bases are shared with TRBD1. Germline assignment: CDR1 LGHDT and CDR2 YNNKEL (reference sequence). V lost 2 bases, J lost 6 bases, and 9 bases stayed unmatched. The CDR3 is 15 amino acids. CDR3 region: CASSQSRGTGSEQYF. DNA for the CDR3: TGTGCCAGCAGCCAATCCCGTGGGACAGGATCCGAGCAGTACTTC.

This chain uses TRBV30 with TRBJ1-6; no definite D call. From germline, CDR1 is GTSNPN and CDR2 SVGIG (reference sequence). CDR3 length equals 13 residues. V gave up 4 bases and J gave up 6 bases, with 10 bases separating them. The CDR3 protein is CAWTIGFNSPLHF. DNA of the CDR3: TGTGCCTGGACCATAGGGTTTAATTCACCCCTCCACTTT.

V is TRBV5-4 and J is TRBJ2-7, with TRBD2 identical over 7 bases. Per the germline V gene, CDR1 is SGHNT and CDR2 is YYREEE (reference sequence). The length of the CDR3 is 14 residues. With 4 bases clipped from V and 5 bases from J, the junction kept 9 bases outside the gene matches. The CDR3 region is CASSPSGTTHEQYF. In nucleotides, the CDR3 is TGTGCCAGCAGCCCGAGCGGGACGACCCACGAGCAGTACTTC. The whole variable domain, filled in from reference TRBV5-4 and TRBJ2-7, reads ETGVTQSPTHLIKTRGQQVTLRCSSQSGHNTVSWYQQALGQGPQFIFQYYREEENGRGNFPPRFSGLQFPNYSSELNVNALELDDSALYLCASSPSGTTHEQYFGPGTRLTVT.

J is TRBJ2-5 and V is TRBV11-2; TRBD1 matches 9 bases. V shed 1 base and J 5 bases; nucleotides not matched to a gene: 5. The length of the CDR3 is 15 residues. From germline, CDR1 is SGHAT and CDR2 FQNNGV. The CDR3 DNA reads TGTGCCAGCAGCTTAGGAGGGGGACAGGGTGAGACCCAGTACTTC. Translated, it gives CASSLGGGQGETQYF.

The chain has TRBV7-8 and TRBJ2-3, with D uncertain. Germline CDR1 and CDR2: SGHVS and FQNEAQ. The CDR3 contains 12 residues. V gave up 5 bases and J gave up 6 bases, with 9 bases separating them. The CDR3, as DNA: TGTGCCAGCAGCCCTTTGTCGGATACGCAGTATTTT. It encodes CASSPLSDTQYF.

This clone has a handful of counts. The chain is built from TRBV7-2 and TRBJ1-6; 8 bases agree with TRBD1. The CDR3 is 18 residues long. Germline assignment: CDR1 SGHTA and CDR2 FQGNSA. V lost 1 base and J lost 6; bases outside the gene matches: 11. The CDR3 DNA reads TGTGCCAGCAGCTTAGGGCAGGGGGCGCGTGGGCCTAATTCACCCCTCCACTTT. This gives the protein CASSLGQGARGPNSPLHF.

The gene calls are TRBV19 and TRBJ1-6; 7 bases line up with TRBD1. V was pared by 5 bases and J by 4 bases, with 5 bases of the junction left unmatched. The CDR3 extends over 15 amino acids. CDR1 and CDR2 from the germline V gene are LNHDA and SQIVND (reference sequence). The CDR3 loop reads CASSPPGQYNSPLHF. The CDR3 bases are TGTGCCAGTAGTCCTCCGGGACAGTATAATTCACCCCTCCACTTT. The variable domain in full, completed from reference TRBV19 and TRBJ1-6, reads DGGITQSPKYLFRKEGQNVTLSCEQNLNHDAMYWYRQDPGQGLRLIYYSQIVNDFQKGDIAEGYSVSREKKESFPLTVTSAQKNPTAFYLCASSPPGQYNSPLHFGNGTRLTVT.

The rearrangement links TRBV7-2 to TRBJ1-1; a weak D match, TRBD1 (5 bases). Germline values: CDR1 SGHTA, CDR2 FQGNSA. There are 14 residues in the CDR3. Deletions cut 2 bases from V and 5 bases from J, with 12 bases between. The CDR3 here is CASSLWPGGTEAFF. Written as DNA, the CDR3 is TGTGCCAGCAGCTTATGGCCGGGGGGTACTGAAGCTTTCTTT. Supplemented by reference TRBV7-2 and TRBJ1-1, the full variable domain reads GAGVSQSPSNKVTEKGKDVELRCDPISGHTALYWYRQSLGQGLEFLIYFQGNSAPDKSGLPSDRFSAERTGGSVSTLTIQRTQQEDSAVYLCASSLWPGGTEAFFGQGTRLTVV.

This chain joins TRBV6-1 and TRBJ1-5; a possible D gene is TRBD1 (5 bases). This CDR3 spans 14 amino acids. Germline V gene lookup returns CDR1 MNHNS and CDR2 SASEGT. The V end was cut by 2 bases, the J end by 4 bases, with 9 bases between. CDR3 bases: TGTGCCAGCAGTGAATGGGGCAGTAATCAGCCCCAGCATTTT. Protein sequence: CASSEWGSNQPQHF.

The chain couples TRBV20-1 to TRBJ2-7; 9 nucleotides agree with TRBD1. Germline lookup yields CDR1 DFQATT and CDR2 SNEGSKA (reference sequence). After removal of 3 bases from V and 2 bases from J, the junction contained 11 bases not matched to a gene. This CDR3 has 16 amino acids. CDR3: CSASVRGDRDPYEQYF. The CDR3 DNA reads TGCAGTGCTAGTGTTCGTGGGGACAGGGACCCCTACGAGCAGTACTTC.